This T cell receptor beta chain is drawn from a study of identical twins. MiXCR, run by TCRdb on the 5' RACE reads, gives a single entry per CDR3 protein. The repertoire holds around 500,000 distinct CDR3 sequences, 12% to 15% seen once, with 0.5% to 0.65% in the top ten. Trimming removed 1 base from V and 4 bases from J, with 11 bases in between. Germline loops: CDR1 SGHTA, CDR2 FQGNSA. CDR3 length: 15 residues. The same sample was also studied in work on yellow fever vaccine responses in identical twins.

This receptor was taken from a woman aged 18-30 years in good health. V is TRBV7-2 and J is TRBJ1-3; the D gene is possibly TRBD1 (5 bases). Sequencing was carried out using CD4+ T cells sorted from blood. As DNA, the CDR3 is TGTGCCAGCAGCTTAGAGGCAGGGTCAGGAAACACCATATATTTT. This encodes CASSLEAGSGNTIYF.